This T cell receptor (beta chain) comes out of a study of post-analysis software for immune sequencing data. Study results and caveats: Samples from one preparation batch, clustered by F measure, grouped strongly together. TRBV segments more frequent in patients than in controls numbered five and included TRBV5-6, TRBV5-1 and TRBV20-1. When compared against controls, multiple sclerosis patients showed significantly lower normalized Chao1 diversity.

Trimming left V 1 base short and J 9 bases short, with 10 bases between. The length of the CDR3 is 13 residues. As concerns this clonotype: The antigen is undetermined.

cDNA libraries for TCR beta contained unique molecular identifiers. There were about 1 to 10 million T cells, and approximately 500,000 cDNA molecules came from them. One entry per CDR3 protein results from TCRdb running MiXCR on the PCR reads. The sample gives approximately 770,000 distinct CDR3 sequences, approximately 44% of which show up once; over 4.5% is in the top ten. This TCR was sampled from a girl between 5 and 17 years old with multiple sclerosis. The source material was blood. This chain uses TRBV12-3 or TRBV12-4 with TRBJ2-1, with D possibly being TRBD2 (6 bases). CDR3 coding DNA: TGTGCCAGCAGTTTAGGGCCAGCGGGTGAGCAGTTCTTC. Translation gives CASSLGPAGEQFF.